The entry below gives a single T cell receptor beta chain sequence along with its context. This clone's antigen is unknown. No much larger clone exists at a distance of one base, and base qualities are not known. This sample stems from a study of a mutant IDH1 vaccine in newly diagnosed glioma (dated by TCRdb to the early 2020s). Broadly, across the study: The roughly 33 treated patients were roughly 62% male and roughly 40% female, with a mean age of approximately 38 years. Before enrollment, most patients had been given radiochemotherapy with temozolomide as standard therapy, while the rest had received either radiotherapy alone or temozolomide alone. Peripheral blood samples were drawn at six visits, namely V03 (baseline), V05, V07, V10, V12 and V13. Longitudinal TCRB deep sequencing was performed for about two dozen treated patients wherever samples were available for exploratory analyses. Points the paper makes about the study in general: Across multiple MHC alleles, vaccine-induced immune responses were seen in more than 80% of patients. No apparent relationship was observed between pseudoprogression and alterations in the top peripheral T cell clonotypes detected by TCRB sequencing. Availability determined which PBMC samples were chosen for TCRB deep sequencing. According to the authors, sample limitations meant that analyses of patient blood samples could not be reproduced.

The library was prepared using the immunoSEQ multiplex PCR assay. Rearranged TCR beta chain sequences were amplified using the hsTCRB Kit according to the manufacturer's protocol. An Illumina MiSeq was used to sequence the TCRB libraries. From the authors' description of their analysis: The kit vendor's proprietary platform handled demultiplexing, trimming and gene mapping. TCRdb took over this immuneACCESS table, retaining in-frame rearrangements with V and J assigned. Such tables are incomplete; in checked studies, under half of the missing clones stem from an unresolved V gene, and the remainder is unexplained. V and J calls and clone size are as listed in that table; D and trimming were resolved from the DNA. Here the sample has about 38,000 clones; roughly 80% occur a single time. The ten largest clones represent approximately 8.4% of the sample. The time point label for this specimen denotes: baseline, week 1 (first vaccination visit). Read against the paper, the sample's treatment or condition label means: pre-vaccination baseline after standard-of-care therapy. Newly diagnosed WHO grade 3 or 4 IDH1-mutant astrocytomas showing loss of nuclear ATRX were present in the donors. The samples were drawn from NOA16, a multicentre, single-arm, open-label phase I trial in Germany that tested a mutant IDH1 peptide vaccine in humans for the first time. For immunogenicity testing, the blood drawn at visit V03 was used as the baseline sample. Genomic DNA for TCRB sequencing was isolated from EDTA blood with the DNeasy Blood and Tissue Kit.

Source: PBMCs, taken from a glioma patient treated with radiotherapy, temozolomide or both. The TCR sequence derives from a man aged 40-49 years with glioma. Some clones in this sample may be carry-over from other donors' samples.

The nucleotide sequence is given as TGTGCCAGCAGTCCGGGGGGTGGACATGAAAAACTGTTTTTT. It translates to CASSPGGGHEKLFF. The rearranged segments are TRBV2 and TRBJ1-4; the D gene is perhaps TRBD1, on 5 matching bases. V is cut by 5 bases and J by 6 bases, and the space between the germline ends is 13 bases. As encoded in the germline V gene, CDR1 is SNHLY while CDR2 is FYNNEI. The CDR3 runs 14 amino acids, cysteine and phenylalanine included. Only the CDR3 DNA stays, 42 bases, in frame from base 1.